This TCR beta chain was recorded in a study of cytomegalovirus exposure and HLA in healthy donors (dated by TCRdb to between 2016 and 2019). Regarding the study in general: In an earlier analysis of fewer than 750 of the donors, around 290 Gb of sequence data and some 120 million unique TCR beta sequences from 150 million to 200 million T cells were reported. Among over 350 genotyped donors of the cohort, an average of around 240,000 unique TCR beta nucleotide sequences were sequenced per donor, roughly 20% of them non-productive. The genetic ancestry cluster associated with self-reported Caucasian donors included 81% of the roughly 410 genotyped donors. A later analysis re-analyzed previously published TCR beta repertoires from roughly 690 donors and added high-resolution HLA genotyping to study TCR occurrence patterns. Typing coverage varied by locus: about 620-640 donors for A, B, C, DRB1 and DQB1; 522 for DQA1; approximately 610 for DPA1; about 450 for DPB1. A later genetic analysis took genome-wide SNP genotypes for about 65% of the roughly 670 donors and used that subset as a discovery cohort. HLA typing covered class I and class II loci at four-digit resolution. The study was designed to test whether signatures of past pathogen exposure could be identified by cataloging public T cell receptors. To decide whether each TCR beta V gene segment behaved as functional or pseudogenic, an earlier analysis of 587 of the donors relied on high-throughput TCR beta sequencing. The study used immunosequencing to profile the T cell repertoires of approximately 650 subjects and linked those repertoires to cytomegalovirus serostatus. Four or five DR-DQ haplotypes were treated as single units for association and clustering because of strong linkage in the cohort. In the later analysis, no new phenotypic data were used to find candidate immune exposures; instead, reliance was placed on TCR beta sequences and their occurrence across donors. In addition to the first cohort of hundreds of subjects, a separate validation cohort of some 120 different subjects was used. Every discovery cohort repertoire had been produced on one sequencing platform. To predict cytomegalovirus infection status, the study combined high-throughput TCR immunosequencing, statistical association of individual TCRs with disease status, and machine learning. Alongside the repertoire data, information on donor age, sex, ethnicity and CMV serostatus was compiled. An early release covering roughly 580 HLA-typed donors comprised about 300 gigabases of sequencing data and around 85 million unique TCR sequences.

Libraries came from the immunoSEQ multiplex PCR assay. A mixture of 60 forward primers for TCR Vbeta segments and 13 reverse primers for TCR Jbeta segments was used in the multiplex PCR. The CDR3 region of rearranged TCR beta genes was amplified from genomic DNA with a multiplex PCR assay. On the Illumina HiSeq System, the amplified TCR beta libraries were sequenced as 87-base-pair reads. On the study's bioinformatics: A later analysis counted approximately 74 million unique TCR beta chains across the roughly 700 repertoires, and around 12 million of these chains were shared by at least two donors. A nearest-neighbor algorithm error-corrected the raw reads and collapsed the reads into unique sequences, merging closely related sequences to remove PCR and sequencing errors. To assign V, D and J gene segments, CDR3 sequences were aligned to IMGT reference sequences. For a sequence to be retained, a match of at least six nucleotides was required to both a V gene segment and a J gene segment. A rearrangement was called productive if the CDR3 had no stop codons and remained in frame with V and J, and every other rearrangement was called non-productive. Following IMGT convention, CDR3 was defined as the stretch from the second conserved V-encoded cysteine to the conserved J-encoded phenylalanine. The earlier analysis of about 620 of the donors excluded sequences that lacked an unambiguous match to a single V gene segment. In an earlier analysis of several hundred of the donors, V segments were called functional above 56.7% productive rearrangements and were called segregating when the between-donor standard deviation exceeded 5%. A statistical classification framework was built to diagnose cytomegalovirus status from the catalog of TCR beta chain sequences. V and J gene assignment, in a later analysis, came from comparing TCR nucleotide sequences with IMGT/GENE-DB human TR gene sequences. The TCRdist pipeline was used in a later analysis to assign CDR3 sequences and most-parsimonious VDJ recombination scenarios. In a later analysis, every TCR beta chain was defined by the combination of its CDR3 amino acid sequence and its V-gene family, and reads without a unique V-gene family were dropped. As a way to deal with suspected cross-contamination and a sequencing artifact, a later analysis dropped 592 nucleotide sequences that were highly shared and had low generation probability. A later analysis calculated a clonal expansion index for each public chain from normalized within-repertoire ranks of inferred template counts. Generation probabilities in a later analysis came from a VDJ recombination model fitted to out-of-frame rearrangements, and those results were checked against IGoR. In a later analysis, TCR-TCR, TCR-HLA and TCR-CMV co-occurrence was scored with hypergeometric tests, and a repertoire-size bias correction was applied to TCR pairs. False discovery rates were estimated in a later analysis by permuting HLA or CMV assignments 20 times. In a later analysis, co-occurring TCRs were grouped using DBSCAN, and TCRdist sequence similarity was added for clustering within HLA-allele-positive subsets. Co-occurrence clustering excluded repertoires with fewer than 30,000 or more than 120,000 public chains, plus five with anomalous nucleotide sharing. TCRdb took over this immuneACCESS table, retaining in-frame rearrangements with V and J assigned. Such tables are incomplete; in checked studies, under half of the missing clones stem from an unresolved V gene, and the remainder is unexplained. The DNA was the basis for D and trimming; V, J and clone size are from that table. This sample lists 150,000 or so clones; 65% to 85% were detected once. 6.3% of the sample is held by the ten biggest clonotypes.

Study-wide findings and limitations: In a later analysis, TCR association rates were found to vary across HLA loci, with the most associated TCRs seen for DRB1 alleles and the fewest for HLA-C alleles. Because some donors lacked HLA typing at each locus, the association tests relied only on the typed subset. The sequencing pipeline was judged likely to have produced a cluster of highly shared sequence variants as a technical artifact. In a later analysis, most CMV-associated TCR beta chains were found to appear HLA-restricted, with HLA associations seemingly driven largely by CMV exposure. In vitro tests confirmed that a few of the cytomegalovirus-associated TCR beta chains recognize cytomegalovirus antigens. The earlier analysis of 587 of the donors excluded roughly 17 rarely observed V segments, including chromosome 9 orphons, because counts were too low. Correlated functional status among segregating V segments might be attributable to linkage disequilibrium, but an unknown experimental factor could not be ruled out. Most TCR sequences were observed very rarely across donors, whereas some public TCRs were present in many individuals. An earlier analysis of approximately 530 of the donors showed that most TCR beta V segments appeared in productive rearrangements either about 90% or about 30% of the time, which broadly matched IMGT annotations. Assigning TCR associations to individual alleles was difficult when HLA alleles, especially DR and DQ, strongly co-occurred. According to the authors, the approach could potentially be generalized to other disease states and immunological phenotypes. The study gave a list of over 150 TCR beta chains associated with cytomegalovirus. A later analysis associated about 17,000 TCR beta sequences with specific HLA alleles at a false discovery rate of 0.05. A further reported finding was that TCR beta sequences accurately predicted the HLA-A and HLA-B alleles for most subjects in the first cohort. This cohort had only TCR beta chains sequenced, and the lack of alpha or paired-chain data limited which features could be detected. Compared with the 666-donor mean, donors in an Asian-associated ancestry cluster had fewer N-insertions in productive TCRs, according to a later genetic analysis. According to a later analysis, parvovirus B19, influenza, CMV and Epstein-Barr virus appeared linked to several top co-occurrence clusters. In a later analysis, HLA-associated TCR beta chains were found to be more clonally expanded and to have lower generation probabilities than equally common non-associated chains. The 87-base-pair reads could not distinguish some IMGT-functional V segments, including TRBV6-2 and TRBV6-3, so those segments were excluded. V-gene and J-gene trimming of TCR beta chains was associated with a missense DCLRE1C variant in a later genetic analysis, and the association was replicated in an independent cohort. The only immune exposure information available for the cohort was CMV serostatus. Presence/absence analyses assumed roughly uniform sequencing depth across donors, an assumption that may not hold. The classifier was reported to diagnose cytomegalovirus status with high specificity and sensitivity in both the original cohort and the validation cohort.

On this clone: No cognate antigen has been identified for it. No much larger clone is present one base from it, and per-base qualities are unavailable.

V loses 6 bases at its end and J loses 0 bases; junction bases beyond the gene matches: 4. The germline V gene provides CDR1 KGHSH and CDR2 LQKENI. The CDR3 contains 14 residues, cysteine and phenylalanine counted. The retained sequence is limited to the CDR3, 42 bases, with the frame set at the first base. The cohort consisted of 650 to 700 healthy bone marrow donors. At the time of sampling, every cohort member was nominally healthy, though immune exposures that went unrecorded were likely present. The donor tested CMV seropositive, placing the donor among the 289 seropositive members of the cohort. Every donor gave a peripheral blood sample, and the peripheral blood mononuclear cells from that sample were used for TCR beta sequencing. Genomic DNA was extracted from the blood cell samples with the Qiagen DNeasy Blood Extraction Kit.

The sequence joins TRBV18 to TRBJ1-1, with 7 junctional bases fitting TRBD1. Sequencing was performed on PBMCs. The sequence was collected from a male donor in good health and CMV-seropositive. The CDR3 region has the sequence CASSTTGMNTEAFF. The nucleotides are TGTGCCAGCTCGACGACAGGGATGAACACTGAAGCTTTCTTT.